Listed here is a single TCR beta chain. This receptor's antigen is unknown. No quality values exist for individual bases; no much larger clone is one base distant. This record belongs to a study of blood T cell repertoires in COVID-19 (TCRdb year 2020). In terms of the full investigation: Samples from collaborators originated in the United States, Italy and Spain and spanned both the acute and convalescent phases of COVID-19. The samples were drawn from the first 160 participants of the ongoing ImmuneRACE study and from over 950 subjects provided by 6 global collaborators. The dataset comprised deeply sampled blood TCRbeta repertoires from subjects exposed to, actively infected with, or recovered from COVID-19. The material from the prospective study consisted of cDNA or gDNA derived from T cells, B-cell-depleted T cells, or PBMCs. A freely available public database, intended as a resource for researchers studying the immune response to SARS-CoV-2, is where the repertoires were released. Sample metadata almost always included a de-identified subject ID, COVID-19 status, age in years and sex. Where available, HLA class I and class II types were obtained from metadata supplied by the sample provider rather than from assay-based typing. Study-level results and caveats: The quantity of clinical and demographic metadata differed by source and by participant and was supplied without curation.

Whole blood was collected in K2EDTA tubes by collaborating institutions according to the institutions' own protocols. For TCRbeta analysis, collaborators shipped samples in one of three forms: frozen whole blood, isolated PBMCs, or DNA extracted from either of those sample types. The CDR3, from cysteine to phenylalanine, totals 14 residues. The CDR3 DNA has 42 bases and is translated from base 1. Based on the germline V gene (reference sequence), the CDR1 and CDR2 sequences are LGHDT and YNNKEL. The germline V end is reduced by 2 bases and the J end by 2 bases; junction bases left unmatched: 2. The immunoSEQ Assay, a bias-controlled multiplex PCR, was used to amplify TCRbeta CDR3 regions from genomic DNA. For the original study's pipeline: Within the assay, amplification of reference gene primers was used to estimate how many nucleated cells each sample contained. To quantify the absolute abundance of each unique TCRbeta CDR3 rearrangement, sequence reads were collapsed and filtered. Productive Simpson clonality was computed per sample as the square root of Simpson's diversity index over productive rearrangements. Entries here come from immuneACCESS through TCRdb and include only in-frame sequences with V and J called. Some clones fail to appear in such tables; in the studies checked, an unresolved V gene covers under half of the shortfall, and the cause of the remainder is unknown. Clone size and the V and J calls come from that table; the DNA yielded D and trimming. The sample contains approximately 240,000 clones, 82% of them found a single time. Roughly 4.6% of the sample is held by the ten biggest clonotypes.

The source is a woman of 80 years or more with active or convalescent COVID-19. In this chain, TRBV3-1 (or the pseudogene TRBV3-2) is recombined with TRBJ2-7, with TRBD1 matching 8 junction bases. Source material: peripheral blood. This receptor has the CDR3 CASSQRQGTYEQYF. The nucleotide sequence is given as TGTGCCAGCAGCCAAAGACAGGGGACCTACGAGCAGTACTTC.